The TCR beta chain described here comes from a study of human T cells and chemical hapten exposure. Germline V gene sequence: CDR1 DFQATT, CDR2 SNEGSKA (reference sequence). The V end was cut by 0 bases, the J end by 7 bases, with 13 bases between. The CDR3 spans 14 residues. TCRdb reprocessed the RACE reads with MiXCR, giving one entry per CDR3 protein. The sample carries about 160,000 distinct CDR3 sequences, roughly 26% recorded once. Time point specified: patch test 3, about 24 weeks after DPC sensitization. Regarding treatment: therapeutic diphenylcyclopropenone sensitization with weekly scalp DPC.

The origin of this receptor is a woman aged 18 to 35 with alopecia areata. Some clones in this sample may be carry-over from other donors' samples. V is TRBV20-1 and J is TRBJ2-1; weak D call: TRBD2 (6 bases). The source was whole blood, collected in connection with sensitization to the hapten diphenylcyclopropenone (DPC). The CDR3 protein is CSARDLLASNEQFF. The CDR3, as DNA: TGCAGTGCTAGAGACCTACTAGCTTCAAATGAGCAGTTCTTC.